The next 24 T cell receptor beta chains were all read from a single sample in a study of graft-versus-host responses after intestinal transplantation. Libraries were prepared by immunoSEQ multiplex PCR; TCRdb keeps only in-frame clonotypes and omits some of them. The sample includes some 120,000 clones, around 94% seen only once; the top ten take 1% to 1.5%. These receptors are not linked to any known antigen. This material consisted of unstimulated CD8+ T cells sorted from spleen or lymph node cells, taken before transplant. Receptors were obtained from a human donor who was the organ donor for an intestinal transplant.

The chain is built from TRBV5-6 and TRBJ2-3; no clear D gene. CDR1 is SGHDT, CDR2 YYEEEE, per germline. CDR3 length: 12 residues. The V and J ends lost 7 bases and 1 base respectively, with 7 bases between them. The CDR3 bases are TGTGCCAGCTGTGTGGGCACAGATACGCAGTATTTT. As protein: CASCVGTDTQYF.

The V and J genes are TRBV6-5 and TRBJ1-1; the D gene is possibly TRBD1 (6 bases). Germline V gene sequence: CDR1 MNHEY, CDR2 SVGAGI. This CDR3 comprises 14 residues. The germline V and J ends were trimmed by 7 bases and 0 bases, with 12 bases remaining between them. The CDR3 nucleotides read TGTGCCAGCACCCCGGGGGGCCTGAACACTGAAGCTTTCTTT. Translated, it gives CASTPGGLNTEAFF.

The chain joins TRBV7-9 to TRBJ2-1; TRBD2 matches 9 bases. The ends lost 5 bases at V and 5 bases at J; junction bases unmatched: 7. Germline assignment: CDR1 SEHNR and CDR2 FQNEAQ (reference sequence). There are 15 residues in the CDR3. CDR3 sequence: CASSPVAGAHNEQFF. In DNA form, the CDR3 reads TGTGCCAGCAGCCCGGTAGCGGGAGCGCACAATGAGCAGTTCTTC.

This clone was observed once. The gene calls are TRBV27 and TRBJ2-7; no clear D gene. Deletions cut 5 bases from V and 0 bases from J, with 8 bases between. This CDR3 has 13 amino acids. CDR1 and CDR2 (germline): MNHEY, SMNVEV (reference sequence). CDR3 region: CASSPYPSYEQYF. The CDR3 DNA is TGTGCCAGCAGTCCATACCCCTCCTACGAGCAGTACTTC.

CDR3 coding DNA: TGCGCCAGCAGCCAAGATCGGGGGAGCAACGAGCAGTACTTC. Translated, it gives CASSQDRGSNEQYF. The chain carries TRBV4-3 and TRBJ2-7; D might be TRBD2 (6 bases). The CDR3 covers 14 residues. Germline V lookup: CDR1 LGHNA, CDR2 YSLEER. V dropped 0 bases and J dropped 5 bases, with 11 bases sitting between them.

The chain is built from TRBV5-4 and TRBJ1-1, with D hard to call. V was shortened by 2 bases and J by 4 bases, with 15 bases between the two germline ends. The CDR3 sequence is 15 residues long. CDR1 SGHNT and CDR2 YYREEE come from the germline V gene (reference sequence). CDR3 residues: CASSFSGGSPTEAFF. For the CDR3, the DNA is TGTGCCAGCAGCTTTTCAGGAGGGAGCCCCACTGAAGCTTTCTTT.

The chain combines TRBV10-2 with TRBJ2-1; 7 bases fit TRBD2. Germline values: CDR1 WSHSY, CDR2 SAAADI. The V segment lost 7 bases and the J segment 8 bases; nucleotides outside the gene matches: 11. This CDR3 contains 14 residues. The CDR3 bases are TGCGCCAGCACGCCGCGGGAGTTCTTCCATGAGCAGTTCTTC. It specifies CASTPREFFHEQFF.

This CDR3 reads CASSYDHAYEQYF. As DNA, the CDR3 is TGTGCCAGCAGTTATGACCACGCCTACGAGCAGTACTTC. This chain connects TRBV6-5 to TRBJ2-7, with D unclear. Germline CDR1 MNHEY, CDR2 SVGAGI. The V and J ends lost 3 bases and 2 bases respectively, with 8 bases between them. The CDR3 consists of 13 residues.

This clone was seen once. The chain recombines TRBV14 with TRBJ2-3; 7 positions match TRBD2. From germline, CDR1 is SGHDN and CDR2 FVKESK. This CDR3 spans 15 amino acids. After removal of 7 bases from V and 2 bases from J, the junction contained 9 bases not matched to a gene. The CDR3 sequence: CASTPTSRVTDTQYF. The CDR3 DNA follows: TGTGCCAGCACACCGACTAGCAGAGTCACAGATACGCAGTATTTT.

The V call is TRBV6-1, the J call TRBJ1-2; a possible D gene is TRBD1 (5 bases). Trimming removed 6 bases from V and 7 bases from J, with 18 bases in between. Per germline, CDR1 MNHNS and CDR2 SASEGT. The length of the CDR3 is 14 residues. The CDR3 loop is CASRTGTDPGGYTF. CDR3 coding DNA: TGTGCCAGCAGGACCGGGACGGACCCAGGTGGCTACACCTTC.

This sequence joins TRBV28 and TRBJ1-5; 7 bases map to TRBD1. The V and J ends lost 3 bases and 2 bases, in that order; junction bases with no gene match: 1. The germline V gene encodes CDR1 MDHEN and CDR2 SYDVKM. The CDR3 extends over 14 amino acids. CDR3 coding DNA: TGTGCCAGCAGTTTCGACAGGGGCAATCAGCCCCAGCATTTT. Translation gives CASSFDRGNQPQHF.

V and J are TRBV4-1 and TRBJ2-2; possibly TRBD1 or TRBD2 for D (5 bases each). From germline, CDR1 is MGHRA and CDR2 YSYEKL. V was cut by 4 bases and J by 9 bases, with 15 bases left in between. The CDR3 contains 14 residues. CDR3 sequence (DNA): TGCGCCAGCAGCCCCAAGGGAGCAGGGCGGGAGCTGTTTTTT. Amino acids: CASSPKGAGRELFF.

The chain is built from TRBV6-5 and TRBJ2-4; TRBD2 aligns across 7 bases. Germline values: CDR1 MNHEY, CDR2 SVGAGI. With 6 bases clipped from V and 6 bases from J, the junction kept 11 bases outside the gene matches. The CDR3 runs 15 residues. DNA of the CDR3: TGTGCCAGCAGCCCCGGGGGAGGGACGTTAAACATTCAGTACTTC. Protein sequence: CASSPGGGTLNIQYF.

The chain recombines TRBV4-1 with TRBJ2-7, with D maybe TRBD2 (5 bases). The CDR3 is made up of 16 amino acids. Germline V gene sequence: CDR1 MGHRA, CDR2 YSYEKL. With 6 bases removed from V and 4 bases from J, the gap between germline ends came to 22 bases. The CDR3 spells CASSVRDVADSYEQYF. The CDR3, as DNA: TGCGCCAGCAGTGTCCGGGATGTGGCGGATTCTTACGAGCAGTACTTC.

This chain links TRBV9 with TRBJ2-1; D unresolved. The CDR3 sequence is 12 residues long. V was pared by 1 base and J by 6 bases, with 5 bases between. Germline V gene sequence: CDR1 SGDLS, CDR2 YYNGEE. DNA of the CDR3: TGTGCCAGCAGCGTACCTTTCAATGAGCAGTTCTTC. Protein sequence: CASSVPFNEQFF. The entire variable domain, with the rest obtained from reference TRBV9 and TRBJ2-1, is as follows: DSGVTQTPKHLITATGQRVTLRCSPRSGDLSVYWYQQSLDQGLQFLIQYYNGEERAKGNILERFSAQQFPDLHSELNLSSLELGDSALYFCASSVPFNEQFFGPGTRLTVL.

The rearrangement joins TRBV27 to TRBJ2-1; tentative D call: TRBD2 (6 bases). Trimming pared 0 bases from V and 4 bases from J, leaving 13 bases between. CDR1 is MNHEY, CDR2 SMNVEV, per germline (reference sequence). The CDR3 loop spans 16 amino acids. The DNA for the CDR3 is TGTGCCAGCAGTTTATCGACTAGGTTGGGATACAATGAGCAGTTCTTC. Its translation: CASSLSTRLGYNEQFF.

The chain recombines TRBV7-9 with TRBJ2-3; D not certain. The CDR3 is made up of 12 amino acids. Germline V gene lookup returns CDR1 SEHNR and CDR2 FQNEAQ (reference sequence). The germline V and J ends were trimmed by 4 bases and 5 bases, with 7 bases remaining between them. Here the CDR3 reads CASSSPVDTQYF. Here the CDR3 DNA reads TGTGCCAGCAGCTCCCCCGTAGATACGCAGTATTTT.

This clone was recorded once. CDR3 loop: CASSLADGRLNEQFF. The CDR3 DNA reads as TGTGCCAGCAGCTTAGCAGACGGGAGATTAAATGAGCAGTTCTTC. The chain carries TRBV7-9 and TRBJ2-1; tentative D call: TRBD2 (6 bases). In germline, CDR1 is SEHNR, CDR2 FQNEAQ (reference sequence). CDR3 length: 15 amino acids. V lost 0 bases to trimming and J lost 7 bases, with 13 bases between them.

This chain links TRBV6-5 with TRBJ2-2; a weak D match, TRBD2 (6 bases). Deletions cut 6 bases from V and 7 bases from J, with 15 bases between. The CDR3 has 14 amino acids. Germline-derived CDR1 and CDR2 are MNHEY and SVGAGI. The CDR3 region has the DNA TGTGCCAGCAGACTAGCACCATTGGGCGGGGAGCTGTTTTTT. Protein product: CASRLAPLGGELFF.

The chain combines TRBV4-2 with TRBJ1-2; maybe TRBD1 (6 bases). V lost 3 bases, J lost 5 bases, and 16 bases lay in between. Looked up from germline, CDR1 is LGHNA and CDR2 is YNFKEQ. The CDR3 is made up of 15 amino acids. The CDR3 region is CASSQESGTKYGYTF. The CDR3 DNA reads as TGTGCCAGCAGCCAGGAATCCGGGACAAAATATGGCTACACCTTC.

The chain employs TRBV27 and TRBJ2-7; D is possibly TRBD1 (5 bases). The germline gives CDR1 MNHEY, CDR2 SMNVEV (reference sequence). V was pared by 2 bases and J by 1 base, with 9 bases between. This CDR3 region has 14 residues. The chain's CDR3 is CASSLEDNSYEQYF. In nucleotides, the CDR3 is TGTGCCAGCAGTTTAGAGGACAATTCCTACGAGCAGTACTTC.

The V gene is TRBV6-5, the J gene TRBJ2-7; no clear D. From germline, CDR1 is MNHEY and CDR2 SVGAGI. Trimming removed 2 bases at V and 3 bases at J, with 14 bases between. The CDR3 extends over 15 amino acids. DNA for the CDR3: TGTGCCAGCAGTTACGGTACCGGGCCCATCTACGAGCAGTACTTC. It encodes CASSYGTGPIYEQYF.

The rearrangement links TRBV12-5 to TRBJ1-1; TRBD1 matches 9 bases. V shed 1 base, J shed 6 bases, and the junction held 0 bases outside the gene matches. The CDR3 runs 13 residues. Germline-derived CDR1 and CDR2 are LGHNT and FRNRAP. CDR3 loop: CASGLGTGAEAFF. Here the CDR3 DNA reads TGTGCTAGTGGTTTGGGGACAGGGGCTGAAGCTTTCTTT.

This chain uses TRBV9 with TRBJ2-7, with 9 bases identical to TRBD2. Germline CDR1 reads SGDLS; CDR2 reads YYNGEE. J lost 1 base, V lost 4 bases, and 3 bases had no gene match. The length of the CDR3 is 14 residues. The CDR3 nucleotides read TGTGCCAGCAGCACGGGACTAGCTTCCTACGAGCAGTACTTC. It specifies CASSTGLASYEQYF.